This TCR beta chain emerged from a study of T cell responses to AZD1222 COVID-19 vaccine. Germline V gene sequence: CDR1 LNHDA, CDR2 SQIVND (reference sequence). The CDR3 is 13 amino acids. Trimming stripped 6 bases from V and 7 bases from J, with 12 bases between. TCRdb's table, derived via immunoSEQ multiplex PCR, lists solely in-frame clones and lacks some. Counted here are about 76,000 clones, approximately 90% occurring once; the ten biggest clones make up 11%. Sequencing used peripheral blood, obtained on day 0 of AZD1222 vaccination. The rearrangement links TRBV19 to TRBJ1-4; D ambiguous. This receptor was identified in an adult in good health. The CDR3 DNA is TGTGCCAGTAGCCAAGATAGAGGTGAAAAACTGTTTTTT. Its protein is CASSQDRGEKLFF.